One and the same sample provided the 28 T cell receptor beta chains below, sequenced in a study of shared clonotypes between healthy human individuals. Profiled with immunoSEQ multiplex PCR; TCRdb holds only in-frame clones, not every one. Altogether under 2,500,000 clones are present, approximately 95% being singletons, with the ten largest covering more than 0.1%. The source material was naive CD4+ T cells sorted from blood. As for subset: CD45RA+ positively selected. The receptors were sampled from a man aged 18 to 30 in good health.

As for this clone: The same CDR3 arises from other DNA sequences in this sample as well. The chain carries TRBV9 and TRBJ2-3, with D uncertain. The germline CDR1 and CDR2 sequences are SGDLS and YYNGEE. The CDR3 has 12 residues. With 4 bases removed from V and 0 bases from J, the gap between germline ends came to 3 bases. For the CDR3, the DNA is TGTGCCAGCAGCCCCAGCACAGATACGCAGTATTTT. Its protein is CASSPSTDTQYF.

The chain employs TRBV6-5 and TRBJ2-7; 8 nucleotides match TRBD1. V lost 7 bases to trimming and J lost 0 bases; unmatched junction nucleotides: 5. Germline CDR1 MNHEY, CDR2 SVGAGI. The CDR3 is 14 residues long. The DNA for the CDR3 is TGTGCCAGCAAGAGACAGGGGTCCTCCTACGAGCAGTACTTC. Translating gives CASKRQGSSYEQYF.

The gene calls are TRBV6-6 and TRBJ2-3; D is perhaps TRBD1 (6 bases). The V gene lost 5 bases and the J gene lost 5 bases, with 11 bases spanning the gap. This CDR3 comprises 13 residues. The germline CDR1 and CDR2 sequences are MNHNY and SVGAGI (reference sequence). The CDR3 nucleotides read TGTGCCAGCAGTCTACAGGGAAAAGATACGCAGTATTTT. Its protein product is CASSLQGKDTQYF.

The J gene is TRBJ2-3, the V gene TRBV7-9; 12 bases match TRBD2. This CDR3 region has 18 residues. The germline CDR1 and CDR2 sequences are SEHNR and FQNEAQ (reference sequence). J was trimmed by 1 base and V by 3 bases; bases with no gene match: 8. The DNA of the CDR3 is TGTGCCAGCAGCTTCTCCCTAGCGGGAGGGCCGGGCACAGATACGCAGTATTTT. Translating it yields CASSFSLAGGPGTDTQYF.

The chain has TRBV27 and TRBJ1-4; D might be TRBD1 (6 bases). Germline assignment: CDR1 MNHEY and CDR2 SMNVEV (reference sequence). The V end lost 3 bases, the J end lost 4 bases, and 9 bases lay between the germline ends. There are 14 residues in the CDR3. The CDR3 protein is CASSLTGINEKLFF. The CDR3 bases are TGTGCCAGCAGTTTGACAGGCATTAATGAAAAACTGTTTTTT.

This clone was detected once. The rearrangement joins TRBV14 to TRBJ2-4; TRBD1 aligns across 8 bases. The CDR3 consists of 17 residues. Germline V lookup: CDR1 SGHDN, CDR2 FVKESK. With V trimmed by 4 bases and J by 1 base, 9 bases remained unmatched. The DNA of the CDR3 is TGTGCCAGCAGCCGAGACGGGACAGGATTGGCCAAAAACATTCAGTACTTC. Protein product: CASSRDGTGLAKNIQYF.

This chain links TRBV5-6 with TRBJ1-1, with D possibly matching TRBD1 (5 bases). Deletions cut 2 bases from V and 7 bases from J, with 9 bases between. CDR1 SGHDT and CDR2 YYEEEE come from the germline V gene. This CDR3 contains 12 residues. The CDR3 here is CASSFQGIEAFF. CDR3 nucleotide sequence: TGTGCCAGCAGCTTTCAGGGAATTGAAGCTTTCTTT.

For the CDR3, the DNA is TGCAGCGTTGAAGATCTTGAGGGGGCAGAGACCCAGTACTTC. Its translation: CSVEDLEGAETQYF. The rearrangement links TRBV29-1 to TRBJ2-5; the match to TRBD1 covers 7 bases. Germline V gene data show CDR1 as SQVTM and CDR2 as ANQGSEA. V dropped 0 bases and J dropped 4; count of bases not matched to a gene: 5. The CDR3 totals 14 residues.

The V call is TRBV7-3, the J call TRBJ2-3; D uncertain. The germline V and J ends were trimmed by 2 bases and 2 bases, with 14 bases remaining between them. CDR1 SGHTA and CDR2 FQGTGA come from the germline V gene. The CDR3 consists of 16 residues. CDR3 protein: CASSLLGAQFTDTQYF. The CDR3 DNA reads TGTGCCAGCAGCTTACTTGGTGCCCAATTCACAGATACGCAGTATTTT. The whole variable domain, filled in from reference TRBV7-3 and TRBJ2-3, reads GAGVSQTPSNKVTEKGKYVELRCDPISGHTALYWYRQSLGQGPEFLIYFQGTGAADDSGLPNDRFFAVRPEGSVSTLKIQRTERGDSAVYLCASSLLGAQFTDTQYFGPGTRLTVL.

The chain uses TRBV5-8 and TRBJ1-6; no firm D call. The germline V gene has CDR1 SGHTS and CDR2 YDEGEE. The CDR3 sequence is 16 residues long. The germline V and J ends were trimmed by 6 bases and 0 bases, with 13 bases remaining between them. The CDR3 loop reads CASTNQKSSYNSPLHF. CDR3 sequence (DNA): TGTGCCAGCACAAACCAGAAAAGCTCCTATAATTCACCCCTCCACTTT.

CDR3 loop: CASSGESNYEQYF. DNA for the CDR3: TGTGCCAGCAGTGGGGAGTCGAACTACGAGCAGTACTTC. The chain uses TRBV2 and TRBJ2-7; tentative D call: TRBD2 (5 bases). Trimming pared 4 bases from V and 3 bases from J, leaving 10 bases between. Germline V CDR1 and CDR2: SNHLY, FYNNEI. The CDR3 consists of 13 residues.

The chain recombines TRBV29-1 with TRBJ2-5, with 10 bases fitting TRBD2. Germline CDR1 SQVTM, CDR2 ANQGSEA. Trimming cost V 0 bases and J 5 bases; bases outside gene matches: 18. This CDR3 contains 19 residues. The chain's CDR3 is CSVEDPGLAEWYEGETQYF. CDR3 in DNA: TGCAGCGTTGAAGACCCAGGACTAGCGGAGTGGTACGAGGGCGAGACCCAGTACTTC.

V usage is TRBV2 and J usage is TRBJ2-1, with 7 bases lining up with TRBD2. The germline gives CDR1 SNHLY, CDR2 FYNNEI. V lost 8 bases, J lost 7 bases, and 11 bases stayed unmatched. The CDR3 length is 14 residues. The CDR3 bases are TGTGCCAGCCAAACAGCGGGATTAAATAATGAGCAGTTCTTC. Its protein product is CASQTAGLNNEQFF. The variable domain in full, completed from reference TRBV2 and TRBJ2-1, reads EPEVTQTPSHQVTQMGQEVILRCVPISNHLYFYWYRQILGQKVEFLVSFYNNEISEKSEIFDDQFSVERPDGSNFTLKIRSTKLEDSAMYFCASQTAGLNNEQFFGPGTRLTVL.

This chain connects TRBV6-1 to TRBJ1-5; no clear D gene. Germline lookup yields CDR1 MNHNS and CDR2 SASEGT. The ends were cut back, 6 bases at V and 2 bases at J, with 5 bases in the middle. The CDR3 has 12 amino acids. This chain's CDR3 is CASRSGNQPQHF. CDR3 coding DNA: TGTGCCAGCAGGTCGGGCAATCAGCCCCAGCATTTT.

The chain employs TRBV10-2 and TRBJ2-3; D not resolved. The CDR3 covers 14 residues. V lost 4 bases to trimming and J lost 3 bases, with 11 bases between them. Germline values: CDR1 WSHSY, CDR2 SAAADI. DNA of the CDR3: TGCGCCAGCAGTGGGCTCGGTGGGACAGATACGCAGTATTTT. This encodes CASSGLGGTDTQYF.

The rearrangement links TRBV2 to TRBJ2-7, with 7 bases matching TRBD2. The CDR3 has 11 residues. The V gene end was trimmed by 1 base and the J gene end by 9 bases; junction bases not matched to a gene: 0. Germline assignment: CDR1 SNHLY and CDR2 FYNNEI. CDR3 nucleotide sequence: TGTGCCAGCAGTGAAGGCGGGAGGCAGTACTTC. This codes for CASSEGGRQYF.

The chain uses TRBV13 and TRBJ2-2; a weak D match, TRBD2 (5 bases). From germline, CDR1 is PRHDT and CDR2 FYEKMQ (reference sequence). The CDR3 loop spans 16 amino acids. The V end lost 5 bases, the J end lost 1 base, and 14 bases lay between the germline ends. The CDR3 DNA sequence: TGTGCCAGCAGCCCTCGGGGTAGCCTGAACACCGGGGAGCTGTTTTTT. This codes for CASSPRGSLNTGELFF. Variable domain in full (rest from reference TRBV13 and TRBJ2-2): AAGVIQSPRHLIKEKRETATLKCYPIPRHDTVYWYQQGPGQDPQFLISFYEKMQSDKGSIPDRFSAQQFSDYHSELNMSSLELGDSALYFCASSPRGSLNTGELFFGEGSRLTVL.

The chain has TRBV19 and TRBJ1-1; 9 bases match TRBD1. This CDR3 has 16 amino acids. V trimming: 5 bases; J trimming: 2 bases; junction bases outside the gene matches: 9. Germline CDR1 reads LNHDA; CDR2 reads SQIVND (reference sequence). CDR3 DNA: TGTGCCAGTAGTCTATGGGGACAGGGAAAAAACACTGAAGCTTTCTTT. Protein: CASSLWGQGKNTEAFF.

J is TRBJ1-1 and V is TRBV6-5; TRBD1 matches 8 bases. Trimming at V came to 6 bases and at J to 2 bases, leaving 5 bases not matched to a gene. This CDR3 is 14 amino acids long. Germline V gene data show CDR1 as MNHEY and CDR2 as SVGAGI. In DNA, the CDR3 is TGTGCCAGCAGAACGACAGGGGAAAACACTGAAGCTTTCTTT. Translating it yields CASRTTGENTEAFF.

In nucleotides, the CDR3 is TGCGCCAGCAGCTTGGAGCTACTAGCAATCCAAGAGACCCAGTACTTC. It specifies CASSLELLAIQETQYF. V is TRBV5-1 and J is TRBJ2-5; maybe TRBD2 (6 bases). Germline loops: CDR1 SGHRS, CDR2 YFSETQ. The CDR3 length is 16 residues. The V end was cut by 0 bases, the J end by 1 base, with 13 bases between.

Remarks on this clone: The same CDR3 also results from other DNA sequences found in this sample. This CDR3 reads CASSEGYEQYF. The CDR3 DNA follows: TGTGCCAGCAGTGAGGGGTACGAGCAGTACTTC. This chain uses TRBV2 with TRBJ2-7; D unresolved. CDR1 SNHLY and CDR2 FYNNEI come from the germline V gene. V lost 3 bases and J lost 4, with 4 bases in between. The CDR3 length is 11 residues.

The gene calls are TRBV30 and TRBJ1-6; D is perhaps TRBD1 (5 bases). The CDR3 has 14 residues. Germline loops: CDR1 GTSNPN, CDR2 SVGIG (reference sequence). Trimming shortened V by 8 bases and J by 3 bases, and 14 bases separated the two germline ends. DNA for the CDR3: TGTGCCGGGACCTCTACCAGCTATAATTCACCCCTCCACTTT. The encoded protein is CAGTSTSYNSPLHF. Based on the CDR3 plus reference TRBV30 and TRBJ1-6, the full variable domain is SQTIHQWPATLVQPVGSPLSLECTVEGTSNPNLYWYRQAAGRGLQLLFYSVGIGQISSEVPQNLSASRPQDRQFILSSKKLLLSDSGFYLCAGTSTSYNSPLHFGNGTRLTVT.

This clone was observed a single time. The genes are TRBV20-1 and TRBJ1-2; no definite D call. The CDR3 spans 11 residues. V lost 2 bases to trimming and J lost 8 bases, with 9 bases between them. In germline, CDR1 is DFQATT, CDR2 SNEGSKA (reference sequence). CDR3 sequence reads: CSARRGRGYTF. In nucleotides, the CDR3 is TGCAGTGCTAGAAGAGGACGCGGCTACACCTTC.

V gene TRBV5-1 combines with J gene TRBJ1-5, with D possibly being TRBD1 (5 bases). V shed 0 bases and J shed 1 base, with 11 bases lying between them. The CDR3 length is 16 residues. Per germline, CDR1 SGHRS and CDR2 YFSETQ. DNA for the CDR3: TGCGCCAGCAGCTTGGACGGGGGTGGGAGCAATCAGCCCCAGCATTTT. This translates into CASSLDGGGSNQPQHF. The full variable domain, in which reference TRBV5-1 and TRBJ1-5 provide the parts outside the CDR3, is KAGVTQTPRYLIKTRGQQVTLSCSPISGHRSVSWYQQTPGQGLQFLFEYFSETQRNKGNFPGRFSGRQFSNSRSEMNVSTLELGDSALYLCASSLDGGGSNQPQHFGDGTRLSIL.

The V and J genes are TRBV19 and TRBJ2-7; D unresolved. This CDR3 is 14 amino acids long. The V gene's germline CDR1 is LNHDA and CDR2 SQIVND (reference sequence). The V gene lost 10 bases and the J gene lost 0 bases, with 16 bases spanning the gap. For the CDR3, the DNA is TGTGCCACCGCCCTCCGAGCTGGCTCCTACGAGCAGTACTTC. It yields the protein CATALRAGSYEQYF.

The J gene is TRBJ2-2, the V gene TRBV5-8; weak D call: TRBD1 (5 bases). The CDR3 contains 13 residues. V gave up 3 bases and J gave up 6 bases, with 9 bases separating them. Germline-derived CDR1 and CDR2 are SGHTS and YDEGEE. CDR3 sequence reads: CASSSYRSGELFF. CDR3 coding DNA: TGTGCCAGCAGCTCTTACAGGTCCGGGGAGCTGTTTTTT.

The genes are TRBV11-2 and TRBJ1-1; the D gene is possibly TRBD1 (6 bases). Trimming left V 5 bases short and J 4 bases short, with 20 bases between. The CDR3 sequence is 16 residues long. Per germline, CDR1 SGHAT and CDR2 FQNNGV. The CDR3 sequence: CASSPNTGGQITEAFF. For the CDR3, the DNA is TGTGCCAGCAGCCCAAACACGGGGGGGCAGATCACTGAAGCTTTCTTT.

This CDR3 reads CASSPQGETQYF. Here the CDR3 DNA reads TGTGCCAGCAGTCCCCAGGGTGAGACCCAGTACTTC. The chain has TRBV6-1 and TRBJ2-5, with a tentative D call TRBD1 (5 bases). This CDR3 has 12 residues. The V end lost 5 bases, the J end lost 5 bases, and 9 bases lay between the germline ends. Germline CDR1 and CDR2: MNHNS and SASEGT.